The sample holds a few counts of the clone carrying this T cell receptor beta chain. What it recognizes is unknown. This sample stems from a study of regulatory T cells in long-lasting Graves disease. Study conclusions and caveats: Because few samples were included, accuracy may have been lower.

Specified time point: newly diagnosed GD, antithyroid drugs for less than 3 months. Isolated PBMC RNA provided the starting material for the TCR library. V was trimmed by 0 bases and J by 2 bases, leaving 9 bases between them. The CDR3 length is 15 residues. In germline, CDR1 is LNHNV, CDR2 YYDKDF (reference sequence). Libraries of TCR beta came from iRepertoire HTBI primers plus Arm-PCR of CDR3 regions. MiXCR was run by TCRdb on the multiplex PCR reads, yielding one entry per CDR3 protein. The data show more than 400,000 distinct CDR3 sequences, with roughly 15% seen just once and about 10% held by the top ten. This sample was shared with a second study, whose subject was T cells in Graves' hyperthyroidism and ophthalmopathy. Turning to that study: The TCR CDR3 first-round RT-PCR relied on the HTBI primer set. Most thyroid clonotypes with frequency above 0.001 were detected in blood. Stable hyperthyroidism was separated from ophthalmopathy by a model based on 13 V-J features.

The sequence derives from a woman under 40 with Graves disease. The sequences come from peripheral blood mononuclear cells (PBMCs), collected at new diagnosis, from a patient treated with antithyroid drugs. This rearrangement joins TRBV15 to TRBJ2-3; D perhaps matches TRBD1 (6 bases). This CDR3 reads CATSRDWTDTDTQYF. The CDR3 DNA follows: TGTGCCACCAGCAGAGATTGGACAGACACAGATACGCAGTATTTT. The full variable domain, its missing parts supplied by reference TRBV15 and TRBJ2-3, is DAMVIQNPRYQVTQFGKPVTLSCSQTLNHNVMYWYQQKSSQAPKLLFHYYDKDFNNEADTPDNFQSRRPNTSFCFLDIRSPGLGDTAMYLCATSRDWTDTDTQYFGPGTRLTVL.